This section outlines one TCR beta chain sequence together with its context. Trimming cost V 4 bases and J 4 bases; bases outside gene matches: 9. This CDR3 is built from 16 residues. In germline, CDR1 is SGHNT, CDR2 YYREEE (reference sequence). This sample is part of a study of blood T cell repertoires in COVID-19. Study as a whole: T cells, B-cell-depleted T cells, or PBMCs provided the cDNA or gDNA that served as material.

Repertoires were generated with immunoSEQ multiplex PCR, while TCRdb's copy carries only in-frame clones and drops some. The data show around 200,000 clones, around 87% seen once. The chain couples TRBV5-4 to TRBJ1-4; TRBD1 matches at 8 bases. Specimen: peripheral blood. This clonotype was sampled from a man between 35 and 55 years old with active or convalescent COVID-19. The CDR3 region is CASSHGQGRDNEKLFF. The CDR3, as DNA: TGTGCCAGCAGCCACGGACAGGGAAGGGATAATGAAAAACTGTTTTTT. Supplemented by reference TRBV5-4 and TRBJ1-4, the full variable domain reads ETGVTQSPTHLIKTRGQQVTLRCSSQSGHNTVSWYQQALGQGPQFIFQYYREEENGRGNFPPRFSGLQFPNYSSELNVNALELDDSALYLCASSHGQGRDNEKLFFGSGTQLSVL.